Below, 17 T cell receptor beta chains from the same sample are listed, as sequenced in a study of Graves' ophthalmopathy and Graves' hyperthyroidism. The sequenced template was RNA, covering the TCR beta CDR3 region. The authors performed first-round RT-PCR with HTBI primers and then a second-round multiplex PCR. TCRdb reprocessed the multiplex PCR reads with MiXCR, giving one entry per CDR3 protein. The sample yields fewer than 600,000 distinct CDR3 sequences, about 15% seen once. Sequencing was performed on blood. The source is a woman between 25 and 40 years old with Graves' ophthalmopathy.

This clonotype was detected many times. The V gene is TRBV2, the J gene TRBJ1-5; tentatively, D is TRBD1 (6 bases). Germline V gene sequence: CDR1 SNHLY, CDR2 FYNNEI. This CDR3 has 17 residues. The V and J ends lost 6 bases and 0 bases respectively, with 18 bases between them. This chain's CDR3 is CASRGTPLAYSNQPQHF. The CDR3 DNA follows: TGTGCCAGCAGGGGGACACCCTTGGCGTATAGCAATCAGCCCCAGCATTTT.

The table lists this clonotype with a few counts. A single base separates this from a much larger clone, so it may be a read error. It is likely a read error, because the conserved phenylalanine at the end of the CDR3 is missing. The gene calls are TRBV7-8 and TRBJ2-2; the D gene is possibly TRBD2 (5 bases). V dropped 3 bases and J dropped 4 bases, with 6 bases sitting between them. The CDR3 is made up of 13 amino acids. Germline lookup yields CDR1 SGHVS and CDR2 FQNEAQ. The CDR3, as DNA: TGTGCCAGCAGCTTCGGGATCACCGGGGAGCTGTTTTCT. Translated: CASSFGITGELFS.

This clonotype was seen many times. V and J are TRBV28 and TRBJ1-1; the D gene is possibly TRBD1 (6 bases). This CDR3 region has 13 residues. Per germline, CDR1 MDHEN and CDR2 SYDVKM. Trimming cost V 10 bases and J 0 bases, with 12 bases left between them. For the CDR3, the DNA is TGTGCCACCGTGGGGGCTATGAACACTGAAGCTTTCTTT. Its translation is CATVGAMNTEAFF. The full variable domain, in which reference TRBV28 and TRBJ1-1 provide the parts outside the CDR3, is DVKVTQSSRYLVKRTGEKVFLECVQDMDHENMFWYRQDPGLGLRLIYFSYDVKMKEKGDIPEGYSVSREKKERFSLILESASTNQTSMYLCATVGAMNTEAFFGQGTRLTVV.

Note on this clonotype: It may be a read error: a sequence one base away is much more abundant. V gene TRBV30 combines with J gene TRBJ1-1; unclear D gene. The CDR3 sequence is 11 residues long. Germline values: CDR1 GTSNPN, CDR2 SVGIG (reference sequence). The CDR3 DNA is TGTGCCTGGAGTGCGAAGGTGGAAGCTTGCTTT. It codes for CAWSAKVEACF.

In this sample, this clonotype turned up many times. The chain combines TRBV28 with TRBJ1-1; D is possibly TRBD1 (6 bases). The germline V and J ends were trimmed by 7 bases and 6 bases, with 15 bases remaining between them. CDR1 is MDHEN, CDR2 SYDVKM, per germline. This CDR3 contains 13 residues. CDR3 nucleotide sequence: TGTGCCAGCACCTTAGGGGGGTACGCTGAAGCTTTCTTT. Protein product: CASTLGGYAEAFF. Combining the CDR3 with reference TRBV28 and TRBJ1-1 gives the whole variable domain DVKVTQSSRYLVKRTGEKVFLECVQDMDHENMFWYRQDPGLGLRLIYFSYDVKMKEKGDIPEGYSVSREKKERFSLILESASTNQTSMYLCASTLGGYAEAFFGQGTRLTVV.

This clonotype was observed a handful of times. This is likely a read error, given that the CDR3 carries no conserved phenylalanine or tryptophan at its end. The chain recombines TRBV15 with TRBJ1-3; no reliable D call. Germline CDR1 reads LNHNV; CDR2 reads YYDKDF (reference sequence). The V and J ends lost 3 bases and 3 bases respectively, with 9 bases between them. CDR3 size: 14 residues. CDR3 sequence (DNA): TGTGCCACCAGCAGGGGAGGGAGTGGAAACACCATATATTAT. Its translation is CATSRGGSGNTIYY.

This clonotype was seen just once. J is TRBJ1-2 and V is TRBV29-1, with D uncertain. Germline assignment: CDR1 SQVTM and CDR2 ANQGSEA. V lost 4 bases and J 8 bases, leaving 11 bases between the germline ends. The CDR3 is 11 residues long. The CDR3 nucleotides read TGCAGCGTTGGGGATGTGGGCGGCTACACCTTC. Translating gives CSVGDVGGYTF.

This clonotype has ten or more counts. The chain is built from TRBV6-1 and TRBJ1-2; a possible D gene is TRBD1 (6 bases). Between the trimmed V and J ends, which lost 4 bases and 4 bases, there was a span of 13 bases. Germline values: CDR1 MNHNS, CDR2 SASEGT. The CDR3 loop spans 14 amino acids. The CDR3 reads CASSGEQGGYGYTF. The CDR3 DNA is TGTGCCAGCAGTGGAGAACAGGGCGGCTATGGCTACACCTTC.

This clonotype was counted many times. This chain uses TRBV3-1 with TRBJ2-7; 8 nucleotides line up with TRBD1. Per the germline V gene, CDR1 is LGHDT and CDR2 is YNNKEL (reference sequence). The CDR3 sequence is 15 residues long. J lost 1 base, V lost 5 bases, and 7 bases had no gene match. The CDR3 DNA follows: TGTGCCAGCAGCAAGCCGACAGGGGATTCCTACGAGCAGTACTTC. It codes for CASSKPTGDSYEQYF.

The CDR3 sequence: CASSLSPDQPQHF. In nucleotides, the CDR3 is TGTGCCAGCAGCTTATCCCCGGATCAGCCCCAGCATTTT. The chain uses TRBV7-8 and TRBJ1-5; D is uncertain. The CDR3 sequence is 13 residues long. Germline CDR1 SGHVS, CDR2 FQNEAQ. V was shortened by 2 bases and J by 5 bases, with 7 bases between the two germline ends.

This clonotype was picked up many times. This chain joins TRBV12-3 or TRBV12-4 and TRBJ1-1, with 9 nucleotides matching TRBD1. This CDR3 region has 14 residues. After removal of 6 bases from V and 4 bases from J, the junction contained 6 bases not matched to a gene. The CDR3 spells CASSLGDRATEAFF. The CDR3 DNA reads TGTGCCAGCAGCCTGGGGGACAGGGCCACTGAAGCTTTCTTT.

In this sample, this clonotype turned up many times. This chain joins TRBV28 and TRBJ1-2; no definite D call. V was pared by 7 bases and J by 5 bases, with 29 bases between. There are 18 residues in the CDR3. Looked up from germline, CDR1 is MDHEN and CDR2 is SYDVKM. The CDR3 nucleotides read TGTGCCAGCAAAGGACCTAAGGTGGCTGACCACCTCGCTTATGGCTACACCTTC. Translation: CASKGPKVADHLAYGYTF.

As DNA, the CDR3 is TGTGCCAGCTCTCCCAGCACGGAAGGACAGAAAGCTTTCTTT. Translation gives CASSPSTEGQKAFF. The gene calls are TRBV18 and TRBJ1-1; possibly TRBD1 for D (6 bases). The V gene lost 6 bases and the J gene lost 9 bases, with 20 bases spanning the gap. Per germline, CDR1 KGHSH and CDR2 LQKENI. The CDR3 runs 14 residues.

This CDR3 reads CSAWGLLAGSDTQYF. DNA of the CDR3: TGCAGTGCTTGGGGGCTACTAGCGGGGTCAGATACGCAGTATTTT. The chain uses TRBV20-1 and TRBJ2-3; 10 bases are shared with TRBD2. Germline lookup yields CDR1 DFQATT and CDR2 SNEGSKA (reference sequence). V was clipped by 5 bases and J by 4 bases; unmatched bases: 9. The CDR3 sequence is 15 residues long.

This clonotype showed up just a few times. This sequence joins TRBV14 and TRBJ1-2; D might be TRBD1 (5 bases). This CDR3 is 13 amino acids long. The germline V and J ends were trimmed by 3 bases and 3 bases, with 8 bases remaining between them. Germline CDR1 is SGHDN and CDR2 is FVKESK. CDR3 sequence reads: CASSQGRDYGYTF. In DNA, the CDR3 is TGTGCCAGCAGCCAGGGCAGGGACTATGGCTACACCTTC. Filled out from reference TRBV14 and TRBJ1-2, the complete variable domain reads EAGVTQFPSHSVIEKGQTVTLRCDPISGHDNLYWYRRVMGKEIKFLLHFVKESKQDESGMPNNRFLAERTGGTYSTLKVQPAELEDSGVYFCASSQGRDYGYTFGSGTRLTVV.

This clonotype was recorded at least ten times. The gene calls are TRBV7-8 and TRBJ1-1, with D unclear. The V gene lost 3 bases and the J gene lost 2 bases, with 4 bases spanning the gap. The V gene's germline CDR1 is SGHVS and CDR2 FQNEAQ. This CDR3 has 12 residues. CDR3 residues: CASSFPNTEAFF. Here the CDR3 DNA reads TGTGCCAGCAGCTTTCCCAACACTGAAGCTTTCTTT.

This clonotype came up many times. The chain joins TRBV28 to TRBJ1-2, with D perhaps matching TRBD1 (5 bases). V lost 1 base, J lost 0 bases, and 15 bases lay in between. The length of the CDR3 is 17 residues. CDR1 MDHEN and CDR2 SYDVKM come from the germline V gene. CDR3 sequence reads: CASSLSGFQGANYGYTF. The DNA for the CDR3 is TGTGCCAGCAGTTTATCCGGGTTTCAGGGAGCTAACTATGGCTACACCTTC.